The 26 T cell receptor beta chains below come from one sample, sequenced in a study of blood T cell repertoires in COVID-19. The method was immunoSEQ multiplex PCR; TCRdb's version includes in-frame clones alone and lacks a portion of them. The table shows approximately 240,000 clones, with 80% to 85% occurring only once. Sequencing input: peripheral blood. The receptors shown here come from an older woman who had recovered from COVID-19.

J is TRBJ2-7 and V is TRBV28; maybe TRBD2 (5 bases). The V gene's germline CDR1 is MDHEN and CDR2 SYDVKM. This CDR3 has 14 amino acids. Trimming stripped 2 bases from V and 4 bases from J, with 12 bases between. CDR3 bases: TGTGCCAGCAGTTTAGTGTCGAGCGGATACGAGCAGTACTTC. Amino acid sequence: CASSLVSSGYEQYF.

The chain carries TRBV7-2 and TRBJ2-3; D perhaps matches TRBD2 (7 bases). This CDR3 comprises 14 residues. V dropped 5 bases and J dropped 4 bases, with 13 bases sitting between them. In germline, CDR1 is SGHTA, CDR2 FQGNSA. The CDR3 spells CASSRRGGPDTQYF. The CDR3 DNA follows: TGTGCCAGCAGCCGTAGGGGGGGCCCAGATACGCAGTATTTT.

This chain uses TRBV30 with TRBJ1-4; 7 bases are a match to TRBD1. The CDR3 runs 14 residues. Per germline, CDR1 GTSNPN and CDR2 SVGIG (reference sequence). The junction had 6 bases not matched to a gene; V was cut back by 8 bases and J by 0 bases. This CDR3 is CAAPQGATNEKLFF. The CDR3 nucleotides are TGTGCCGCTCCTCAGGGGGCAACTAATGAAAAACTGTTTTTT.

This chain uses TRBV27 with TRBJ2-5; TRBD1 matches at 9 bases. Per the germline V gene, CDR1 is MNHEY and CDR2 is SMNVEV (reference sequence). The J segment lost 4 bases and the V segment lost 0 bases, leaving 3 bases of the junction unmatched. The CDR3 length is 15 residues. The CDR3 nucleotides read TGTGCCAGCAGTTTATCCGGGACAGGGCCAGAGACCCAGTACTTC. Its protein is CASSLSGTGPETQYF.

The chain joins TRBV4-1 to TRBJ1-2; no reliable D call. CDR1 and CDR2 (germline): MGHRA, YSYEKL. The CDR3 sequence is 14 residues long. V lost 0 bases, J lost 3 bases, and 8 bases lay in between. The CDR3 bases are TGCGCCAGCAGCCAAGATTTTCGGGACTATGGCTACACCTTC. Encoded protein: CASSQDFRDYGYTF.

The chain links TRBV30 to TRBJ2-1, with D possibly matching TRBD2 (6 bases). Trimming left V 8 bases short and J 4 bases short, with 12 bases between. Germline assignment: CDR1 GTSNPN and CDR2 SVGIG (reference sequence). The CDR3 has 12 residues. The CDR3 DNA is TGTGCCGGGGGAGGTCTTTACAATGAGCAGTTCTTC. It encodes CAGGGLYNEQFF.

The gene calls are TRBV4-3 and TRBJ2-2, with D hard to call. Germline V gene lookup returns CDR1 LGHNA and CDR2 YSLEER. Trimming shortened V by 3 bases and J by 3 bases, and 8 bases separated the two germline ends. CDR3 length: 14 amino acids. CDR3 sequence: CASSQTPDTGELFF. The CDR3, as DNA: TGCGCCAGCAGCCAGACACCTGACACCGGGGAGCTGTTTTTT.

The gene calls are TRBV4-3 and TRBJ2-1; D gene unclear. Germline loops: CDR1 LGHNA, CDR2 YSLEER. CDR3 length: 12 amino acids. V lost 2 bases to trimming and J lost 6 bases, with 5 bases between them. The CDR3 is CASSQFSNEQFF. Here the CDR3 DNA reads TGCGCCAGCAGCCAATTCAGCAATGAGCAGTTCTTC.

The J gene is TRBJ1-1, the V gene TRBV4-1; D is undetermined. The V end lost 0 bases, the J end lost 5 bases, and 16 bases lay between the germline ends. The CDR3 has 16 amino acids. Germline CDR1 reads MGHRA; CDR2 reads YSYEKL. CDR3 coding DNA: TGCGCCAGCAGCCAAGAGGCGGATGGAATGAGGACTGAAGCTTTCTTT. This translates into CASSQEADGMRTEAFF.

The J gene is TRBJ2-5, the V gene TRBV18, with TRBD1 matching 8 bases. The CDR3 is 16 amino acids. V trimming: 4 bases; J trimming: 0 bases; junction bases outside the gene matches: 7. Germline V gives CDR1 KGHSH, CDR2 LQKENI. The CDR3: CASSRGDRNYQETQYF. The DNA of the CDR3 is TGTGCCAGCTCACGGGGGGACAGGAATTACCAAGAGACCCAGTACTTC.

The chain joins TRBV27 to TRBJ1-1, with 9 bases matching TRBD1. Germline CDR1 MNHEY, CDR2 SMNVEV (reference sequence). The CDR3 has 16 amino acids. V was pared by 0 bases and J by 1 base, with 3 bases of the junction left unmatched. The CDR3 DNA is TGTGCCAGCAGTTTATCACCGGGACAGGGGAACACTGAAGCTTTCTTT. As protein: CASSLSPGQGNTEAFF.

V gene TRBV6-2 or TRBV6-3 combines with J gene TRBJ2-2; D is unclear. Germline CDR1 reads MNHEY; CDR2 reads SVGEGT. V lost 2 bases, J lost 4 bases, and 14 bases lay in between. The CDR3 extends over 16 amino acids. CDR3 residues: CASSYNALNPTGELFF. The CDR3 region has the DNA TGTGCCAGCAGTTACAACGCACTTAATCCCACCGGGGAGCTGTTTTTT.

This clone has just one count. The chain uses TRBV30 and TRBJ1-2, with 10 bases fitting TRBD1. Germline CDR1 and CDR2: GTSNPN and SVGIG (reference sequence). This CDR3 region has 16 residues. J was trimmed by 4 bases and V by 0 bases; bases with no gene match: 8. The DNA of the CDR3 is TGTGCCTGGAGTGTATGGGACAGGGGTATGAGCTATGGCTACACCTTC. It encodes CAWSVWDRGMSYGYTF. Full variable domain (missing parts from reference TRBV30 and TRBJ1-2): SQTIHQWPATLVQPVGSPLSLECTVEGTSNPNLYWYRQAAGRGLQLLFYSVGIGQISSEVPQNLSASRPQDRQFILSSKKLLLSDSGFYLCAWSVWDRGMSYGYTFGSGTRLTVV.

CDR3 sequence reads: CASSLLPGGSTEAFF. The CDR3, as DNA: TGTGCCAGCAGCTTATTGCCCGGGGGGTCAACTGAAGCTTTCTTT. The chain recombines TRBV7-9 with TRBJ1-1; tentatively, D is TRBD1 (5 bases). Germline-derived CDR1 and CDR2 are SEHNR and FQNEAQ (reference sequence). The CDR3 loop spans 15 amino acids. Trimming removed 2 bases at V and 5 bases at J, with 15 bases between.

The chain has TRBV4-1 and TRBJ2-3; 7 bases align to TRBD1. The CDR3 runs to 15 residues. With V trimmed by 4 bases and J by 3 bases, 7 bases remained unmatched. CDR1 and CDR2 from the germline V gene are MGHRA and YSYEKL. The CDR3 DNA follows: TGCGCCAGCAGCCCTGGACAGGCCCGAACAGATACGCAGTATTTT. This codes for CASSPGQARTDTQYF.

The chain joins TRBV7-3 to TRBJ2-1; TRBD2 aligns across 13 bases. V was clipped by 5 bases and J by 0 bases; unmatched bases: 7. Per germline, CDR1 SGHTA and CDR2 FQGTGA. The CDR3 loop spans 18 amino acids. The CDR3 protein is CASSLGGLAGDSYNEQFF. The DNA for the CDR3 is TGTGCCAGCAGCCTAGGAGGACTAGCGGGGGACTCCTACAATGAGCAGTTCTTC. Full variable domain (remainder filled in from reference TRBV7-3 and TRBJ2-1): GAGVSQTPSNKVTEKGKYVELRCDPISGHTALYWYRQSLGQGPEFLIYFQGTGAADDSGLPNDRFFAVRPEGSVSTLKIQRTERGDSAVYLCASSLGGLAGDSYNEQFFGPGTRLTVL.

V gene TRBV5-1 combines with J gene TRBJ2-1, with 7 bases matching TRBD1. Germline V gives CDR1 SGHRS, CDR2 YFSETQ. The CDR3 is 14 residues long. Trimming at V came to 2 bases and at J to 9 bases, leaving 8 bases not matched to a gene. CDR3 nucleotides: TGCGCCAGCAGCTTTACAGGGGTCGGAAGTGAGCAGTTCTTC. Translated: CASSFTGVGSEQFF.

The chain links TRBV18 to TRBJ1-1; tentative D call: TRBD1 (6 bases). CDR3 length: 13 amino acids. Per the germline V gene, CDR1 is KGHSH and CDR2 is LQKENI. V lost 6 bases and J 5 bases, leaving 13 bases between the germline ends. The chain's CDR3 is CASSPTGQTEAFF. The CDR3 coding sequence is TGTGCCAGCTCGCCCACAGGGCAGACTGAAGCTTTCTTT.

The chain recombines TRBV12-3 or TRBV12-4 with TRBJ1-2, with TRBD1 as a possible D gene (6 bases). The CDR3 length is 13 residues. Between the trimmed V and J ends, which lost 4 bases and 6 bases, there was a span of 12 bases. The CDR3 spells CASSYTGIDGYTF. CDR3 nucleotide sequence: TGTGCCAGCAGTTATACAGGGATTGATGGCTACACCTTC.

This chain connects TRBV7-9 to TRBJ2-2; weak D call: TRBD1 (7 bases). The germline V and J ends were trimmed by 9 bases and 6 bases, with 26 bases remaining between them. The CDR3 runs to 17 residues. Germline V gene sequence: CDR1 SEHNR, CDR2 FQNEAQ (reference sequence). The DNA of the CDR3 is TGTGCCAGTCACCTCTTGTCAGGGGGGAAGTCACCCGGGGAGCTGTTTTTT. Translating gives CASHLLSGGKSPGELFF.

V usage is TRBV2 and J usage is TRBJ2-3; the match to TRBD2 covers 7 bases. In germline, CDR1 is SNHLY, CDR2 FYNNEI. The CDR3 totals 15 residues. V gave up 5 bases and J gave up 4 bases; unmatched junction bases: 9. DNA of the CDR3: TGTGCCAGCAGTAGGTCGGGGGGAAGCCCAGATACGCAGTATTTT. Its protein product is CASSRSGGSPDTQYF.

The chain employs TRBV11-2 and TRBJ2-2; weak D call: TRBD2 (7 bases). CDR1 and CDR2 (germline): SGHAT, FQNNGV. The CDR3 is 18 residues long. V was pared by 3 bases and J by 2 bases, with 19 bases between. The CDR3 coding sequence is TGTGCCAGCAGCTTCGGTCGGGGCGGGGGCAAAAACACCGGGGAGCTGTTTTTT. This codes for CASSFGRGGGKNTGELFF.

With respect to this clone: The junction departs from germline at one end; a sequencing error may be responsible. The chain links TRBV7-3 to TRBJ2-3, with TRBD2 matching 10 bases. CDR3 length equals 14 residues. Germline V lookup: CDR1 SGHTA, CDR2 FQGTGA. In nucleotides, the CDR3 is TGTGCTAGCAGCTTGAGCGGGGGGGCGCATACGCAGTATTTT. This translates into CASSLSGGAHTQYF.

The J gene is TRBJ1-6, the V gene TRBV4-1; TRBD1 is a possible D gene (5 bases). V was clipped by 1 base and J by 10 bases, with 14 bases between them. Looked up from germline, CDR1 is MGHRA and CDR2 is YSYEKL. The CDR3 length is 15 residues. In DNA form, the CDR3 reads TGCGCCAGCAGCCAAGGGCCAGGGAATGGCTCACCCCTCCACTTT. It translates to CASSQGPGNGSPLHF.

The chain employs TRBV11-3 and TRBJ2-5, with 9 bases fitting TRBD1. V dropped 3 bases and J dropped 4; count of bases not matched to a gene: 9. CDR1 is SGHNT and CDR2 is YENEEA in the germline V gene. This CDR3 comprises 16 residues. This chain's CDR3 is CASSFGSGQGRETQYF. The CDR3 DNA sequence: TGTGCCAGCAGCTTCGGGAGCGGACAGGGGAGAGAGACCCAGTACTTC.

This clone counts as medium-sized. The genes are TRBV6-1 and TRBJ2-1; 9 bases align to TRBD2. V shed 2 bases, J shed 7 bases, and the junction held 6 bases outside the gene matches. Germline loops: CDR1 MNHNS, CDR2 SASEGT. CDR3 length: 15 amino acids. The CDR3 loop reads CASSESASGANEQFF. In DNA, the CDR3 is TGTGCCAGCAGTGAATCGGCTAGCGGGGCGAATGAGCAGTTCTTC.